A selection of T cell receptor beta chains follows, all from one sample in a study of Graves' ophthalmopathy and Graves' hyperthyroidism. MiXCR, applied by TCRdb to the multiplex PCR reads, yields one record per CDR3 protein. This table holds about 39,000 distinct CDR3 sequences, about 50% found once. Sequenced material: peripheral blood. These receptors originate from an adult woman with stable Graves' hyperthyroidism. The CDR3 runs from the conserved cysteine through the conserved F or W. The D gene is left open where the match is weak. Rows may omit the clone size; those that give it use once, few, many or a size class.

d_call,j_call,clone_size,v_call,cdr3_nt,cdr3_aa
NA,TRBJ2-5,many,TRBV3-1,TGTGCCAGCAGCCAGTCGGGACGGAGGGGGCAAGAGACCCAGTACTTC,CASSQSGRRGQETQYF
TRBD2,TRBJ2-7,NA,TRBV29-1,TGCAGCGTCGGACTAGACTACGAGCAGTACTTC,CSVGLDYEQYF
NA,TRBJ2-7,NA,TRBV19,TGTGCCAGTAGTATGCAGAGGGACGAGACCTACGAGCAGTACTTC,CASSMQRDETYEQYF
NA,TRBJ2-2,many,TRBV4-1,TGCGCCAGCAGCCGACCGGCCGGACCAAACACCGGGGAGCTGTTTTTT,CASSRPAGPNTGELFF
TRBD2,TRBJ2-7,NA,TRBV7-9,TGTGCCAGCAGCTTAGCGTCTAGCGGGATGCTGTACGAGCAGTACTTC,CASSLASSGMLYEQYF
NA,TRBJ1-5,many,TRBV2,TGTGCCAGCAGTGATTCGGGGTATAGCAATCAGCCCCAGCATTTT,CASSDSGYSNQPQHF
NA,TRBJ2-7,NA,TRBV14,TGTGCCAGCAGCCAAGACAGGGGTGGCTACGAGCAGTACTTC,CASSQDRGGYEQYF
TRBD1,TRBJ2-7,many,TRBV7-2,TGTGCCAGCAGCTTAGCGCAGGGGGCTTACTACGAGCAGTACTTC,CASSLAQGAYYEQYF
NA,TRBJ1-5,few,TRBV15,TGTGCCACCAGCGTCGTCAATCAGCCCCAGCATTTT,CATSVVNQPQHF
NA,TRBJ2-7,NA,TRBV25-1,TGTGCCAGCAGGAAGGCACAGGGCTACGAGCAGTACTTC,CASRKAQGYEQYF
TRBD2,TRBJ2-7,NA,TRBV14,TGTGCCAGCAGCCAAGGGGGACTAGCGGTTGGCGAGCAGTACTTC,CASSQGGLAVGEQYF
NA,TRBJ1-6,many,TRBV2,TGTGCCAGCAGTGAAGCGAGACGGTGGAATTCACCCCTCCACTTT,CASSEARRWNSPLHF
TRBD2,TRBJ2-7,NA,TRBV2,TGTGCCAGGGAAAGACTAGCGGGAGCCTACGAGCAGTACTTC,CARERLAGAYEQYF
NA,TRBJ1-2,few,TRBV29-1,TGCAGCGCCCTCGGGGCCAGCTATGGCTACACCTTC,CSALGASYGYTF
NA,TRBJ2-7,many,TRBV27,TGTGCCAGCAGTGTATCGCTTGGGACACCTTCCTACGAGCAGTACTTC,CASSVSLGTPSYEQYF
TRBD1,TRBJ1-4,NA,TRBV29-1,TGCAGCGACGGGGGACAGCTGAATGAAAAACTGTTTTTT,CSDGGQLNEKLFF
NA,TRBJ1-1,many,TRBV20-1,TGCAGTGCTCGTTCCAGGGCGGGTGAAACTGAAGCTTTCTTT,CSARSRAGETEAFF
TRBD2,TRBJ2-7,NA,TRBV2,TGTGCCAGGGAAAGACTAGCGGGACACGAGCAGTACTTC,CARERLAGHEQYF
NA,TRBJ2-3,many,TRBV9,TGTGCCAGCAGCGTCGACGGACACCTCCGGTGTACGCAGTATTTT,CASSVDGHLRCTQYF
NA,TRBJ2-3,NA,TRBV11-2,TGTGTCAGCAGCCCATCAATAACACCCGGATTGACAGATACGCAGTATTTT,CVSSPSITPGLTDTQYF
TRBD1,TRBJ2-7,once,TRBV29-1,TGCAGCGACGCCGGGACAGGGACCCTCTACGAGCAGTACTTC,CSDAGTGTLYEQYF
NA,TRBJ2-2,NA,TRBV5-1,TGTGCCAGCAGCCCGAACACCTGGGAGCTGTTTTTT,CASSPNTWELFF
NA,TRBJ1-1,NA,TRBV7-8,TGTGCCAGCACCCAGACAGCAGGATACACTGAAGCTTTCTTT,CASTQTAGYTEAFF
TRBD1,TRBJ1-4,NA,TRBV15,TGTGCCACTAACCAGGGGGCTAATGAAAAACTGTTTTTT,CATNQGANEKLFF
TRBD1,TRBJ1-2,NA,TRBV7-2,TGTGCCAGCAGCTTAGACAGGGGGCTTGGCTACACCTTC,CASSLDRGLGYTF